This T cell receptor beta chain originates from a study of T cell responses to AZD1222 COVID-19 vaccine. Study-level findings and limits: The number of AZD1222 recipients seropositive at baseline was only 5 to 7.

CDR1 is SGHRS, CDR2 YFSETQ, per germline. This CDR3 comprises 14 residues. V was pared by 6 bases and J by 11 bases, with 15 bases of the junction left unmatched. In the case of this clone: Its antigen is as yet unknown.

Produced via immunoSEQ multiplex PCR; TCRdb's table is partial and in-frame only. The sample includes approximately 70,000 clones, roughly 88% of them seen just once. The source material was peripheral blood, sampled on day 0 of AZD1222 vaccination. The rearrangement joins TRBV5-1 to TRBJ1-1; 8 nucleotides match TRBD1. The receptor was isolated from an adult in good health. The CDR3 spells CASMAGTGGKVAFF. The CDR3 region has the DNA TGCGCCAGCATGGCCGGGACAGGTGGAAAAGTGGCTTTCTTT. The complete variable domain, with remaining parts taken from reference TRBV5-1 and TRBJ1-1, reads KAGVTQTPRYLIKTRGQQVTLSCSPISGHRSVSWYQQTPGQGLQFLFEYFSETQRNKGNFPGRFSGRQFSNSRSEMNVSTLELGDSALYLCASMAGTGGKVAFFGQGTRLTVV.